This entry features one T cell receptor beta chain sequence. Here immunoSEQ multiplex PCR was the method, and the copy in TCRdb shows in-frame clones only, minus some. The sample holds around 50,000 clones, about 96% seen once. This sample was included in a study of technical replicates of blood from a few donors. The CDR3 loop spans 14 amino acids. CDR1 and CDR2 (germline): SGHNT, YENEEA. With 3 bases removed from V and 1 base from J, the gap between germline ends came to 9 bases. The specimen was T cells isolated from PBMCs. The J gene is TRBJ1-1, the V gene TRBV11-3; D gene uncertain. The receptor was isolated from a human donor in good health. Written as DNA, the CDR3 is TGTGCCAGCAGCTTCACACAGAAGAACACTGAAGCTTTCTTT. Translating gives CASSFTQKNTEAFF.